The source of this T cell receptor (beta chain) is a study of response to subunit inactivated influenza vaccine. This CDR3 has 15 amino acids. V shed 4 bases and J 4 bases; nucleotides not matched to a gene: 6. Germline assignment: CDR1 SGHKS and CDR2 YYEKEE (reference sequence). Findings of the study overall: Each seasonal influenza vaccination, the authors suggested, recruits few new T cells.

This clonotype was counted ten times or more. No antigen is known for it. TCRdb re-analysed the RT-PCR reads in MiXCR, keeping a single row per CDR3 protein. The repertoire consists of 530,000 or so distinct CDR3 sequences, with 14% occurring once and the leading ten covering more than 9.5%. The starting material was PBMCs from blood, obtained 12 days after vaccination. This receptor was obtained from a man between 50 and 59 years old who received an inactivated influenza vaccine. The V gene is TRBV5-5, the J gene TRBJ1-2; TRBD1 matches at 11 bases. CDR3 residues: CASSPRGQGVYGYTF. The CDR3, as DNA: TGTGCCAGCAGCCCCCGGGGACAGGGGGTCTATGGCTACACCTTC.